The 6 T cell receptor beta chains presented below share a single source sample, sequenced in a study of T cell responses to AZD1222 COVID-19 vaccine. Clones were sequenced by immunoSEQ multiplex PCR, and TCRdb holds only the in-frame ones, with some missing. The sample consists of some 100,000 clones, 75% to 90% of them appearing once. The sample consisted of peripheral blood, taken 28 days after the second AZD1222 dose. These receptors were obtained from an adult who received the AZD1222 COVID-19 vaccine.

The V gene is TRBV4-1, the J gene TRBJ2-2; 10 bases are shared with TRBD2. V lost 4 bases and J lost 2; bases outside the gene matches: 4. The germline V gene has CDR1 MGHRA and CDR2 YSYEKL. The CDR3 sequence is 16 residues long. The CDR3 DNA sequence: TGCGCCAGCAGCCTCGGACTAGCGGACAACACCGGGGAGCTGTTTTTT. This gives the protein CASSLGLADNTGELFF.

This rearrangement joins TRBV6-2 or TRBV6-3 to TRBJ2-7; maybe TRBD1 (5 bases). Germline CDR1 MNHEY, CDR2 SVGEGT. V was trimmed by 5 bases and J by 7 bases, leaving 15 bases between them. The CDR3 has 13 amino acids. In DNA, the CDR3 is TGTGCCAGCAGTCCCCCCAAGCAGGGTGAGCAGTACTTC. This codes for CASSPPKQGEQYF.

Note on this clone: The same CDR3 is also encoded by other DNA sequences in this sample. V usage is TRBV20-1 and J usage is TRBJ1-1; D gene ambiguous. This CDR3 has 11 residues. The germline V gene has CDR1 DFQATT and CDR2 SNEGSKA (reference sequence). Trimming removed 3 bases at V and 1 base at J, with 3 bases between. CDR3 sequence: CSASGNTEAFF. The CDR3 DNA sequence: TGCAGTGCTAGCGGGAACACTGAAGCTTTCTTT.

The chain carries TRBV19 and TRBJ2-5, with TRBD2 matching 10 bases. The ends lost 5 bases at V and 1 base at J; junction bases unmatched: 4. CDR1 LNHDA and CDR2 SQIVND come from the germline V gene (reference sequence). This CDR3 comprises 15 residues. CDR3 residues: CASSQRGGLQETQYF. The CDR3 bases are TGTGCCAGTAGTCAGCGGGGGGGACTCCAAGAGACCCAGTACTTC.

J is TRBJ1-2 and V is TRBV5-1; TRBD1 matches at 7 bases. The CDR3 is 15 amino acids. Germline CDR1 reads SGHRS; CDR2 reads YFSETQ. The trim removed 5 bases at V and 1 base at J, leaving 8 bases unmatched. The CDR3 loop is CASRESTGHNYGYTF. In DNA, the CDR3 is TGCGCCAGCAGGGAATCGACAGGGCATAACTATGGCTACACCTTC.

This chain joins TRBV7-8 and TRBJ2-7, with D tentatively TRBD1 (5 bases). Trimming stripped 4 bases from V and 4 bases from J, with 14 bases between. The CDR3 covers 14 residues. Germline loops: CDR1 SGHVS, CDR2 FQNEAQ. The CDR3 nucleotides are TGTGCCAGCAGCTCTTCGACAGTGGGGTACGAGCAGTACTTC. This translates into CASSSSTVGYEQYF.